A single sample gave rise to the 5 T cell receptor beta chains below, sequenced in a study of cytomegalovirus exposure and HLA in healthy donors. Use of 60 Vbeta and 13 Jbeta primers characterized the PCR. Sequencing was performed with immunoSEQ multiplex PCR; in TCRdb, only in-frame clones are kept and a portion is missing. This table holds under 150,000 clones, just under 85% found once. Sequencing was done on a sample of PBMCs. All receptors come from a boy aged 2 to 10 in good health and CMV-seronegative.

The rearrangement links TRBV7-9 to TRBJ2-1, with 13 bases aligning to TRBD2. From germline, CDR1 is SEHNR and CDR2 FQNEAQ (reference sequence). The CDR3 extends over 19 amino acids. V trimming: 4 bases; J trimming: 3 bases; junction bases outside the gene matches: 12. CDR3 sequence reads: CASSSRGGGLAGIYNEQFF. For the CDR3, the DNA is TGTGCCAGCAGCTCCCGAGGGGGGGGACTAGCGGGGATCTACAATGAGCAGTTCTTC. Full variable domain (missing parts from reference TRBV7-9 and TRBJ2-1): DTGVSQNPRHKITKRGQNVTFRCDPISEHNRLYWYRQTLGQGPEFLTYFQNEAQLEKSRLLSDRFSAERPKGSFSTLEIQRTEQGDSAMYLCASSSRGGGLAGIYNEQFFGPGTRLTVL.

The chain carries TRBV6-5 and TRBJ2-1; D is possibly TRBD1 (6 bases). Per the germline V gene, CDR1 is MNHEY and CDR2 is SVGAGI. Trimming took off 4 bases at V and 4 bases at J, with 14 bases between the two ends. The length of the CDR3 is 15 residues. CDR3 in amino acids: CASSFRTASYNEQFF. The CDR3 DNA reads TGTGCCAGCAGTTTCCGGACAGCCAGTTACAATGAGCAGTTCTTC.

In this sample, this clone turned up a few times. The germline gene is not matched at one end of the junction; a read error may be the cause. The DNA for the CDR3 is TGTTCCAGCAGCTTATTGGGGGGACCCTCTGGAAACACCATATATTTT. Translating gives CSSSLLGGPSGNTIYF. The V call is TRBV7-9, the J call TRBJ1-3, with D perhaps TRBD1 (5 bases). The CDR3 extends over 16 amino acids. CDR1 is SEHNR, CDR2 FQNEAQ, per germline (reference sequence).

The V and J genes are TRBV4-2 and TRBJ1-6, with a possible D match to TRBD1 (5 bases). Germline loops: CDR1 LGHNA, CDR2 YNFKEQ. CDR3 length: 15 amino acids. V was trimmed by 4 bases and J by 8 bases, leaving 15 bases between them. In DNA form, the CDR3 reads TGTGCCAGCAGCCCCGCTTTTACGGGGGATTCACCCCTCCACTTT. Protein product: CASSPAFTGDSPLHF.

This clone was counted only a few times. V gene TRBV9 combines with J gene TRBJ2-2, with 7 bases that match TRBD2. The length of the CDR3 is 15 residues. Per germline, CDR1 SGDLS and CDR2 YYNGEE. Trimming removed 1 base from V and 5 bases from J; junction bases left unmatched: 5. The CDR3, as DNA: TGTGCCAGCAGCGTATTAGCGGGTCTAACCGGGGAGCTGTTTTTT. It is translated as CASSVLAGLTGELFF.